This passage covers 29 T cell receptor beta chains from one sample sequenced in a study of blood T cells in healthy people across ages. A second PCR, run for about 7 to 11 cycles, used a sample-barcoded 5' primer plus a J-beta primer mix. TCRdb fed the 5' RACE reads into MiXCR, producing one record per CDR3 protein. Here the sample spans some 940,000 distinct CDR3 sequences, 25% to 30% being singletons. The same data also went into a second study, on T cells of mothers and their children.

Specimen: blood. The source is a woman in her thirties or forties in good health.

This clonotype has more than one count but fewer than ten. This chain links TRBV4-2 with TRBJ1-2, with D maybe TRBD1 (6 bases). With 0 bases removed from V and 4 bases from J, the gap between germline ends came to 15 bases. The CDR3 extends over 16 amino acids. CDR1 and CDR2 from the germline V gene are LGHNA and YNFKEQ. The CDR3 DNA reads as TGTGCCAGCAGCCAAGAATCCAGGGGATCTGGCTATGGCTACACCTTC. Translated: CASSQESRGSGYGYTF.

This chain joins TRBV4-1 and TRBJ2-7; 8 bases are shared with TRBD2. Germline V gene sequence: CDR1 MGHRA, CDR2 YSYEKL. The junction had 17 bases not matched to a gene; V was cut back by 0 bases and J by 7 bases. CDR3 length: 18 residues. The CDR3 nucleotides read TGCGCCAGCAGCCAAGATTGGTTAAGCGGGGGAAATACGTGGGAGCAGTACTTC. This translates into CASSQDWLSGGNTWEQYF.

DNA of the CDR3: TGCGCCAGCAGCTTGGATCTGTCCGTAACCGAGCAGTACTTC. It is translated as CASSLDLSVTEQYF. This sequence joins TRBV5-1 and TRBJ2-5, with unresolved D. The DNA end favors TRBJ2-7, so the J call may be wrong. This CDR3 comprises 14 residues. CDR1 is SGHRS and CDR2 is YFSETQ in the germline V gene.

This clonotype was observed at least ten times. This sequence joins TRBV2 and TRBJ2-1, with D unclear. Germline CDR1 reads SNHLY; CDR2 reads FYNNEI. The CDR3 spans 15 residues. The V end lost 1 base, the J end lost 0 bases, and 7 bases lay between the germline ends. The CDR3 sequence is CASSEGSSSYNEQFF. The DNA for the CDR3 is TGTGCCAGCAGTGAAGGGAGTAGCTCCTACAATGAGCAGTTCTTC.

This clonotype was seen a few times. The rearrangement links TRBV7-8 to TRBJ2-5; TRBD1 aligns across 7 bases. Germline V lookup: CDR1 SGHVS, CDR2 FQNEAQ. The CDR3 is 15 amino acids. The V gene end was trimmed by 7 bases and the J gene end by 0 bases; junction bases not matched to a gene: 8. Written as DNA, the CDR3 is TGTGCCAGCAAGAAAGGGACAGCGCACCAAGAGACCCAGTACTTC. This translates into CASKKGTAHQETQYF.

V usage is TRBV20-1 and J usage is TRBJ2-1; 13 nucleotides align to TRBD2. This CDR3 region has 14 residues. The V and J ends lost 6 bases and 7 bases, in that order; junction bases with no gene match: 6. The germline CDR1 and CDR2 sequences are DFQATT and SNEGSKA (reference sequence). The CDR3 reads CSASGTSGVNEQFF. The DNA of the CDR3 is TGCAGTGCCAGCGGGACTAGCGGGGTGAATGAGCAGTTCTTC.

This clonotype was detected ten times or more. The CDR3 coding sequence is TGCGCCAGCAGCCAAGTAGCTAGCGGGGGAGTAAACATTCAGTACTTC. Protein sequence: CASSQVASGGVNIQYF. This sequence joins TRBV4-1 and TRBJ2-4, with TRBD2 matching 10 bases. Germline V gene data show CDR1 as MGHRA and CDR2 as YSYEKL. V lost 1 base, J lost 6 bases, and 6 bases stayed unmatched. This CDR3 is 16 amino acids long.

The chain has TRBV5-1 and TRBJ2-7; a possible D gene is TRBD1 (6 bases). V was clipped by 3 bases and J by 1 base, with 14 bases between them. Germline CDR1 and CDR2: SGHRS and YFSETQ. The CDR3 spans 15 residues. The CDR3 spells CASSSGQFQSYEQYF. As DNA, the CDR3 is TGCGCCAGCAGCTCCGGACAGTTCCAATCCTACGAGCAGTACTTC.

This clonotype was counted a few times. The chain employs TRBV20-1 and TRBJ1-2, with a possible D match to TRBD1 (5 bases). Trimming cost V 0 bases and J 10 bases, with 15 bases left between them. Germline V gives CDR1 DFQATT, CDR2 SNEGSKA (reference sequence). The CDR3 has 13 amino acids. The CDR3 bases are TGCAGTGCTAGAGATCCGGGGACTTCCACCTACACCTTC. Translating gives CSARDPGTSTYTF.

This clonotype was seen at least ten times. The chain joins TRBV12-3 or TRBV12-4 to TRBJ1-5; TRBD1 aligns across 8 bases. The length of the CDR3 is 13 residues. Trimming cost V 5 bases and J 7 bases; bases outside gene matches: 4. CDR3 protein: CASSAAGGQPQHF. In DNA form, the CDR3 reads TGTGCCAGCAGTGCGGCAGGGGGCCAGCCCCAGCATTTT.

This clonotype was picked up a small number of times. The chain combines TRBV9 with TRBJ2-7, with TRBD2 identical over 8 bases. V gave up 2 bases and J gave up 3 bases; unmatched junction bases: 7. Germline V gene data show CDR1 as SGDLS and CDR2 as YYNGEE. CDR3 length equals 15 residues. The CDR3 region has the DNA TGTGCCAGCAGCGTCGGGGCGGGGGGCCGCTACGAGCAGTACTTC. Protein product: CASSVGAGGRYEQYF.

V is TRBV12-3 or TRBV12-4 and J is TRBJ2-5, with D tentatively TRBD2 (5 bases). This CDR3 comprises 13 residues. V lost 3 bases and J lost 12, with 17 bases in between. The CDR3, as DNA: TGTGCCAGCAGTTTTGAGGCTGCGGGCCTAAAGTACTTC. Encoded protein: CASSFEAAGLKYF.

The V and J genes are TRBV7-8 and TRBJ2-7, with D tentatively TRBD1 (6 bases). The CDR3 has 13 amino acids. Between the trimmed V and J ends, which lost 2 bases and 6 bases, there was a span of 11 bases. The V gene's germline CDR1 is SGHVS and CDR2 FQNEAQ. The DNA for the CDR3 is TGTGCCAGCAGCTTACACACAGGGTTCGAGCAGTACTTC. It yields the protein CASSLHTGFEQYF.

This clonotype occurred a few times. This chain connects TRBV9 to TRBJ2-7; 11 bases line up with TRBD1. This CDR3 spans 14 amino acids. CDR1 and CDR2 from the germline V gene are SGDLS and YYNGEE. V lost 4 bases and J lost 6; bases outside the gene matches: 6. CDR3 DNA sequence: TGTGCCAGCAGCCACAAGGGACAGGGGGGCGAGCAGTACTTC. Protein product: CASSHKGQGGEQYF.

This clonotype was recorded only once. V and J are TRBV6-8 and TRBJ2-5, with 11 bases fitting TRBD2. CDR3 length: 17 amino acids. After removal of 2 bases from V and 5 bases from J, the junction contained 10 bases not matched to a gene. CDR1 is MNHGY, CDR2 SAAAGT, per germline. CDR3 coding DNA: TGTGCCAGCAGTTACCCCGGGACTAGCGGTGGGGGGGAGACCCAGTACTTC. Encoded protein: CASSYPGTSGGGETQYF.

This clonotype was observed once. The conserved final phenylalanine or tryptophan is absent from the CDR3, which likely points to a read error. The chain is built from TRBV7-3 and TRBJ2-1, with 7 bases fitting TRBD2. This CDR3 contains 15 residues. CDR1 is SGHTA and CDR2 is FQGTGA in the germline V gene. Germline trimming cut 3 bases from V and 4 bases from J; bases unmatched to any gene: 6. CDR3 protein: CASSLTQAGYNEQFS. In DNA, the CDR3 is TGTGCCAGCAGCTTGACACAAGCGGGATACAATGAGCAGTTCTCC.

V is TRBV10-3 and J is TRBJ1-2; TRBD1 might be the D (5 bases). Trimming stripped 5 bases from V and 4 bases from J, with 11 bases between. This CDR3 is 13 amino acids long. Germline-derived CDR1 and CDR2 are ENHRY and SYGVKD. This CDR3 is CAISQTEFYGYTF. CDR3 DNA sequence: TGTGCCATCAGTCAGACAGAATTCTATGGCTACACCTTC.

Note on this clonotype: It may be a read error: a sequence one base away is much more abundant. The genes are TRBV11-3 and TRBJ2-7; D possibly matches TRBD1 or TRBD2 (5 bases each). The germline V and J ends were trimmed by 5 bases and 7 bases, with 18 bases remaining between them. Germline assignment: CDR1 SGHNT and CDR2 YENEEA. The CDR3 loop spans 14 amino acids. The CDR3 here is CASSPRNGANEQYF. CDR3 nucleotides: TGTGCCAGCAGCCCTCGGAACGGGGCCAATGAGCAGTACTTC.

This clonotype was detected many times. The V call is TRBV29-1, the J call TRBJ1-2; D is ambiguous. The CDR3 has 12 amino acids. Germline lookup yields CDR1 SQVTM and CDR2 ANQGSEA. Trimming cost V 4 bases and J 0 bases, with 6 bases left between them. The CDR3 bases are TGCAGCGTTGGAGGTTCTAACTATGGCTACACCTTC. Protein product: CSVGGSNYGYTF.

Remarks on this clonotype: One end of the junction is discordant with germline, which a read error may explain. This sequence joins TRBV7-2 and TRBJ2-7; tentative D call: TRBD2 (5 bases). Per the germline V gene, CDR1 is SGHTA and CDR2 is FQGNSA. The CDR3 spans 16 residues. The CDR3 region is CASSLAISGATCEQYF. The CDR3 region has the DNA TGTGCCAGCAGCCTAGCTATCAGCGGAGCTACCTGCGAGCAGTACTTC.

This sequence joins TRBV12-5 and TRBJ2-4; unclear D gene. Near its end, the DNA agrees better with TRBJ2-7, so the J call may be wrong. The CDR3 length is 11 residues. The germline V gene has CDR1 LGHNT and CDR2 FRNRAP. For the CDR3, the DNA is TGTGCTAGTGGCACCAAATACGAGCAGTACTTC. Translating gives CASGTKYEQYF.

This clonotype was detected a few times. This sequence joins TRBV28 and TRBJ2-1; 8 positions agree with TRBD1. Unmatched junction bases numbered 3, after V lost 2 bases and J lost 12 bases. In germline, CDR1 is MDHEN, CDR2 SYDVKM. The CDR3 is 12 amino acids. This CDR3 is CASSLPDRAQFF. CDR3 in DNA: TGTGCCAGCAGTTTACCGGACAGGGCGCAGTTCTTC.

On this clonotype: It may be a read error: a sequence one base away is much more abundant. V gene TRBV6-6 combines with J gene TRBJ2-5; weak D call: TRBD2 (6 bases). The J call could be wrong; TRBJ2-7 is a better fit for the DNA end. The CDR3 is 13 amino acids. CDR1 is MNHNY and CDR2 is SVGAGI in the germline V gene (reference sequence). The DNA for the CDR3 is TGTGCCGGCAGTTACCCCCGGGGGAACGAGCAGTACTTC. Translated: CAGSYPRGNEQYF.

This clonotype appeared many times. The V gene is TRBV20-1, the J gene TRBJ2-4, with 10 bases identical to TRBD2. The CDR3 is 18 residues long. Germline CDR1 is DFQATT and CDR2 is SNEGSKA (reference sequence). V dropped 0 bases and J dropped 2; count of bases not matched to a gene: 10. CDR3 in amino acids: CSAREALAGELTKNIQYF. The DNA for the CDR3 is TGCAGTGCTAGAGAGGCCCTAGCGGGGGAGTTAACCAAAAACATTCAGTACTTC.

About this clonotype: A much larger clone differs from this one at a single base, so this may be a read error. The rearrangement uses TRBV12-3 or TRBV12-4 and TRBJ2-1; 7 bases are shared with TRBD2. The V gene end was trimmed by 8 bases and the J gene end by 9 bases; junction bases not matched to a gene: 7. The CDR3 contains 12 residues. This CDR3 is CASSAGRGEQFF. CDR3 DNA: TGTGCCAGCTCAGCGGGGCGAGGTGAGCAGTTCTTC.

There are a few counts of this clonotype. The chain recombines TRBV3-1 with TRBJ2-1; 8 positions agree with TRBD2. The junction had 9 bases not matched to a gene; V was cut back by 1 base and J by 10 bases. This CDR3 region has 15 residues. CDR1 and CDR2 (germline): LGHDT, YNNKEL (reference sequence). The CDR3 DNA reads as TGTGCCAGCAGCCAAGGCGGGGGGTCCCCCCGGGAGCAGTTCTTC. Protein sequence: CASSQGGGSPREQFF.

The chain recombines TRBV20-1 with TRBJ2-5, with D possibly being TRBD2 (6 bases). Judging by the DNA end, TRBJ2-7 fits better; the J call may be wrong. The CDR3 consists of 14 residues. Germline loops: CDR1 DFQATT, CDR2 SNEGSKA (reference sequence). In DNA form, the CDR3 reads TGCAGTGCTAGAGATCTTGGACGGGAGAACGAGCAGTACTTC. It codes for CSARDLGRENEQYF.

In its sample, this clonotype was seen many times. The chain is built from TRBV7-9 and TRBJ2-7, with a weak D call TRBD1 (6 bases). In germline, CDR1 is SEHNR, CDR2 FQNEAQ (reference sequence). With 5 bases removed from V and 5 bases from J, the gap between germline ends came to 19 bases. The CDR3 runs 15 residues. This chain's CDR3 is CASSPTGTGFNEQYF. CDR3 DNA: TGTGCCAGCAGCCCAACCGGAACAGGGTTCAACGAGCAGTACTTC.

This chain uses TRBV27 with TRBJ2-4, with 8 bases aligning to TRBD2. The ends lost 5 bases at V and 2 bases at J; junction bases unmatched: 14. The CDR3 extends over 18 amino acids. The V gene's germline CDR1 is MNHEY and CDR2 SMNVEV (reference sequence). This CDR3 is CASSPLGGGVRTKNIQYF. The CDR3 DNA reads as TGTGCCAGCAGTCCCCTCGGGGGGGGTGTGCGAACCAAAAACATTCAGTACTTC.